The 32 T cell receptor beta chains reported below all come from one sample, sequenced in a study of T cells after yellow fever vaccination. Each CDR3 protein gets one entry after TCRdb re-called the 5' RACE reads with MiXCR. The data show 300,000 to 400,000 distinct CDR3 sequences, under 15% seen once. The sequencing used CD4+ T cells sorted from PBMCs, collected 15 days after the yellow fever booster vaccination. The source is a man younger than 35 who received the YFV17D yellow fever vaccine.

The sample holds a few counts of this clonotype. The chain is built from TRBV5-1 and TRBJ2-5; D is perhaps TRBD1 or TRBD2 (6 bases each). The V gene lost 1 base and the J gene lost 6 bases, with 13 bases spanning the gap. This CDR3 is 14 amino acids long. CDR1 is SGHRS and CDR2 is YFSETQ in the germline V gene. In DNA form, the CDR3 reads TGCGCCAGCAGCTTGATGGGGGGCATGCAGACCCAGTACTTC. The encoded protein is CASSLMGGMQTQYF.

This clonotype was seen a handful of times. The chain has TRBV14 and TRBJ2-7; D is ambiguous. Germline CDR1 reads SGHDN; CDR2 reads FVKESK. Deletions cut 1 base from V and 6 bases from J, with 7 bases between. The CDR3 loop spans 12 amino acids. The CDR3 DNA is TGTGCCAGCAGCCAAGGTAGGGCCGAGCAGTACGTC. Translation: CASSQGRAEQYV.

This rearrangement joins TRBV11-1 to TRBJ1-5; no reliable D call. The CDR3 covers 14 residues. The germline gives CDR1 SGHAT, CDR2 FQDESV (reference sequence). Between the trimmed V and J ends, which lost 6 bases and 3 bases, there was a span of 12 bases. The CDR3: CASRNPSSNQPQHF. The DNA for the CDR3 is TGTGCCAGCAGGAACCCGAGCTCCAATCAGCCCCAGCATTTT.

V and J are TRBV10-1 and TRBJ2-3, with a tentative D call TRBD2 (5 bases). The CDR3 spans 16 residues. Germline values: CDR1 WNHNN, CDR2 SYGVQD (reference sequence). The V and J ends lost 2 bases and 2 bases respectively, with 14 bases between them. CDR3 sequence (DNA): TGCGCCAGCAGTGAGGGACTCGAAGCCCCCACAGATACGCAGTATTTT. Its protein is CASSEGLEAPTDTQYF.

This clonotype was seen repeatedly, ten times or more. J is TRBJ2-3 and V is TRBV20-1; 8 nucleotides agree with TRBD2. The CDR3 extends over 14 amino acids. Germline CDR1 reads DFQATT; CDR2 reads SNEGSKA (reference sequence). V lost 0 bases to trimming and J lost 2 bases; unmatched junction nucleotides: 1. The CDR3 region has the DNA TGCAGTGCTAGAGATAGCGGGGTCACAGATACGCAGTATTTT. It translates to CSARDSGVTDTQYF.

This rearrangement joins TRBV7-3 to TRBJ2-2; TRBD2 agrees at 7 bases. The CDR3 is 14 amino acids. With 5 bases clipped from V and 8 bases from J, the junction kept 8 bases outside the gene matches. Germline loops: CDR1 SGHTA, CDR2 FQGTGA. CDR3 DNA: TGTGCCAGCAGCCCAAACGCGGGGGTAGGGGAGCTGTTTTTT. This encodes CASSPNAGVGELFF.

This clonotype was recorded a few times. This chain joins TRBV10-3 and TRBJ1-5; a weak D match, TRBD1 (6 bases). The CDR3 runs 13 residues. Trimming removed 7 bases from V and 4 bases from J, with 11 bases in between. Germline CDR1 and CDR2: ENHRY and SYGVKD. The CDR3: CAINGGQNQPQHF. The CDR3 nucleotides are TGTGCCATCAATGGAGGACAGAATCAGCCCCAGCATTTT.

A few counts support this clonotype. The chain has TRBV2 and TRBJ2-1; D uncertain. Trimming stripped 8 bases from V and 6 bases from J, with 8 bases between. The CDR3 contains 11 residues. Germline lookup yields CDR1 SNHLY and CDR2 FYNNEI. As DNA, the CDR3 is TGTGCCAGCCTGAACACCAATGAGCAGTTCTTC. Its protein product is CASLNTNEQFF.

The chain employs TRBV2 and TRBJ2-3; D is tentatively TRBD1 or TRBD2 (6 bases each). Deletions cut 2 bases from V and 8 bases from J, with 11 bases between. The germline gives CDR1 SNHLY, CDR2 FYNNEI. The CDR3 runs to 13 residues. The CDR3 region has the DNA TGTGCCAGCAGTGAAAGGGGGGAAGGTACGCAGTATTTT. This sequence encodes CASSERGEGTQYF. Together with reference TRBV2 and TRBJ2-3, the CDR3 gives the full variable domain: EPEVTQTPSHQVTQMGQEVILRCVPISNHLYFYWYRQILGQKVEFLVSFYNNEISEKSEIFDDQFSVERPDGSNFTLKIRSTKLEDSAMYFCASSERGEGTQYFGPGTRLTVL.

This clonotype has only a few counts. The CDR3 protein is CSGRSFFTDTQYF. The CDR3 region has the DNA TGCAGCGGGCGGTCCTTCTTCACAGATACGCAGTATTTT. The V and J genes are TRBV29-1 and TRBJ2-3, with unresolved D. This CDR3 has 13 residues. Germline CDR1 SQVTM, CDR2 ANQGSEA. Trimming stripped 7 bases from V and 2 bases from J, with 13 bases between.

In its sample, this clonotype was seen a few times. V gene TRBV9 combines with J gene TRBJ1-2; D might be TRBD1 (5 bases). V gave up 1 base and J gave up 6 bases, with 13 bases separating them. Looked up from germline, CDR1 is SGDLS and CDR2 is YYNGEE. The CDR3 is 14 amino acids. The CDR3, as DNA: TGTGCCAGCAGCGTAAACCCCGGGGGTCATGGCTACACCTTC. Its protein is CASSVNPGGHGYTF.

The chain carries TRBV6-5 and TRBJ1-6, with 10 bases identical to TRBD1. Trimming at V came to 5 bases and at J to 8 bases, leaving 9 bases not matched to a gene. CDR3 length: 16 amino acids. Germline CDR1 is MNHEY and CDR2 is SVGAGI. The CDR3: CASSRDSGTGDSPLHF. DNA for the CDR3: TGTGCCAGCAGTAGAGACTCCGGGACAGGGGATTCACCCCTCCACTTT.

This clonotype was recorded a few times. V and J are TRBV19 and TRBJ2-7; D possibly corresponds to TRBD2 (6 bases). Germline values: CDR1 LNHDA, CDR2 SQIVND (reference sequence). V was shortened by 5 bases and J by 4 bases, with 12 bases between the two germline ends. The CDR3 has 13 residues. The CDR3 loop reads CASSLRTTYEQYF. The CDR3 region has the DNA TGTGCCAGTAGTCTTAGGACTACTTACGAGCAGTACTTC. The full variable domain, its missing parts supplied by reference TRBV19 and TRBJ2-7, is DGGITQSPKYLFRKEGQNVTLSCEQNLNHDAMYWYRQDPGQGLRLIYYSQIVNDFQKGDIAEGYSVSREKKESFPLTVTSAQKNPTAFYLCASSLRTTYEQYFGPGTRLTVT.

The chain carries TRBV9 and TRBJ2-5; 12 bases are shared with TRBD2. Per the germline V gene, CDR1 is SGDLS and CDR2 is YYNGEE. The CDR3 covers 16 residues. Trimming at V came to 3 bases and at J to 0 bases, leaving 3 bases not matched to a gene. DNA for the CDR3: TGTGCCAGCAGCGGACTAGCGGGGGCCAACCAAGAGACCCAGTACTTC. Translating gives CASSGLAGANQETQYF.

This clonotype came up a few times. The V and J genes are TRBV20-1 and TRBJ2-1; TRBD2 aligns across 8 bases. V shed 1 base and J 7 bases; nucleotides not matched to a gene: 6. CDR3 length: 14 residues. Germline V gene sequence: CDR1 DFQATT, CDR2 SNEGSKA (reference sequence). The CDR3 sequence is CSARVAGGQNEQFF. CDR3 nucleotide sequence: TGCAGTGCTAGAGTTGCGGGGGGCCAAAATGAGCAGTTCTTC.

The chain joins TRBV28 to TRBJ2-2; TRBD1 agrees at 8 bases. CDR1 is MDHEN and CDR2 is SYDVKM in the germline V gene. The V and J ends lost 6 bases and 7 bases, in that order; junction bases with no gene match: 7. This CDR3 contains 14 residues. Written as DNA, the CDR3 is TGTGCCAGCAGGGGACAGGAATATGTCGGGGAGCTGTTTTTT. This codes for CASRGQEYVGELFF.

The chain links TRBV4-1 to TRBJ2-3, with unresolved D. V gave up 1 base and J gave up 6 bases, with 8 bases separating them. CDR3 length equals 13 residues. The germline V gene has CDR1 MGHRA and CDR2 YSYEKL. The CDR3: CASSQGWADTQYF. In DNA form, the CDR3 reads TGCGCCAGCAGCCAAGGGTGGGCGGATACGCAGTATTTT.

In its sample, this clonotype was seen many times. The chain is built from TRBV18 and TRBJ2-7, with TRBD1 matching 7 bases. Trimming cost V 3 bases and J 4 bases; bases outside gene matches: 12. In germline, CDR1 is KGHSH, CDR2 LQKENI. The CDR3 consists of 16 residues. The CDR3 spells CASSPAGTGALYEQYV. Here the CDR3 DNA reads TGTGCCAGCTCACCCGCCGGAACAGGGGCCTTGTACGAGCAGTACGTC.

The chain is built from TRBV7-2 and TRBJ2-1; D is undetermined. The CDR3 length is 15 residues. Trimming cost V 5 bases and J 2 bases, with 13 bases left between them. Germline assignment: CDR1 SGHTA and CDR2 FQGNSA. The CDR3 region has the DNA TGTGCCAGCAGCCCCGACTTCACCCCCTACAATGAGCAGTTCTTC. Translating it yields CASSPDFTPYNEQFF.

For the CDR3, the DNA is TGCGCCAGCAGCATCGGACAGAACAGTAATGAAAAACTGTTTTTT. Translation: CASSIGQNSNEKLFF. The chain is built from TRBV5-1 and TRBJ1-4, with TRBD1 as a possible D gene (6 bases). V lost 4 bases and J lost 4, with 14 bases in between. The CDR3 has 15 residues. Per the germline V gene, CDR1 is SGHRS and CDR2 is YFSETQ. Full variable domain (rest looked up from reference TRBV5-1 and TRBJ1-4): KAGVTQTPRYLIKTRGQQVTLSCSPISGHRSVSWYQQTPGQGLQFLFEYFSETQRNKGNFPGRFSGRQFSNSRSEMNVSTLELGDSALYLCASSIGQNSNEKLFFGSGTQLSVL.

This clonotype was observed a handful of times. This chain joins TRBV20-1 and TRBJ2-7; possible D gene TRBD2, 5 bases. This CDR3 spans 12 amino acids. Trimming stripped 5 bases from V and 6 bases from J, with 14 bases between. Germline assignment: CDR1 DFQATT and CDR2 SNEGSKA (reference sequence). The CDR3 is CSAPGIQTEQYF. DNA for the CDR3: TGCAGTGCTCCCGGGATACAAACCGAGCAGTACTTC.

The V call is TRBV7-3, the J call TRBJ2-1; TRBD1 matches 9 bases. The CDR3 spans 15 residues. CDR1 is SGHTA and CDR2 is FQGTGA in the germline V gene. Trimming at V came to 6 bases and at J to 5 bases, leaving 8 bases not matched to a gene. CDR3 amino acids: CASRRTGATDNEQFF. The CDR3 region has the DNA TGTGCCAGCAGACGGACAGGGGCCACGGACAATGAGCAGTTCTTC.

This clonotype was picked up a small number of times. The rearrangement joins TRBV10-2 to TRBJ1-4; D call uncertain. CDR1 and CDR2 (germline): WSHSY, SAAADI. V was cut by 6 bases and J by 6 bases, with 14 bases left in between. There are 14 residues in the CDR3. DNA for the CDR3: TGCGCCAGCAGCCGGACTGGGCGCGATGAAAAACTGTTTTTT. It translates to CASSRTGRDEKLFF.

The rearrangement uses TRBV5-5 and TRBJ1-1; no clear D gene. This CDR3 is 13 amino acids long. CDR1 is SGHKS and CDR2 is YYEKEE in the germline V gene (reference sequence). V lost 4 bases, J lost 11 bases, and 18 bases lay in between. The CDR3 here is CASSLVAPGRAFF. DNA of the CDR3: TGTGCCAGCAGCCTGGTGGCACCTGGACGGGCTTTCTTT.

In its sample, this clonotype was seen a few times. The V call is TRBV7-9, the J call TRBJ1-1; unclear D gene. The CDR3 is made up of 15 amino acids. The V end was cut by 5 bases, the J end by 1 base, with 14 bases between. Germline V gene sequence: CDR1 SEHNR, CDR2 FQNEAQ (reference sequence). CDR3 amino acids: CASSVPRVTNTEAFF. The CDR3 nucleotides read TGTGCCAGCAGCGTCCCCCGCGTTACGAACACTGAAGCTTTCTTT. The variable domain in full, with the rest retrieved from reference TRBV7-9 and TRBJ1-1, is DTGVSQNPRHKITKRGQNVTFRCDPISEHNRLYWYRQTLGQGPEFLTYFQNEAQLEKSRLLSDRFSAERPKGSFSTLEIQRTEQGDSAMYLCASSVPRVTNTEAFFGQGTRLTVV.

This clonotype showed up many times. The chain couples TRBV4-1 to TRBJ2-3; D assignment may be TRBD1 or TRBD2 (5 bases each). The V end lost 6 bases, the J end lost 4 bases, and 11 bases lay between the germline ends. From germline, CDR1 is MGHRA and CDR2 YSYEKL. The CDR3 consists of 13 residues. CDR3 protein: CASRLQGADTQYF. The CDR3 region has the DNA TGCGCCAGCAGACTCCAGGGAGCAGATACGCAGTATTTT.

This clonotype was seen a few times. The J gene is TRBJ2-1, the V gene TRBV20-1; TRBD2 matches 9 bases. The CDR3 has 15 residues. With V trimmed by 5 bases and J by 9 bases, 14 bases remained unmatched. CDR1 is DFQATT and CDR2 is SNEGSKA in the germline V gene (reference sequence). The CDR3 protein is CSAPTLSGGRVEQFF. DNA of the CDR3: TGCAGTGCTCCCACATTAAGCGGGGGGCGGGTTGAGCAGTTCTTC.

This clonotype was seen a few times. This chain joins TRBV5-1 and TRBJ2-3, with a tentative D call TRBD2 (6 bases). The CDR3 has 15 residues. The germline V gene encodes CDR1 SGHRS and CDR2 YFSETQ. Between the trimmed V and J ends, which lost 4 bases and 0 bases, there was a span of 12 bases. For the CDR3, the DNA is TGCGCCAGCAGCCGTGGACTATCTAGCACAGATACGCAGTATTTT. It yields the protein CASSRGLSSTDTQYF.

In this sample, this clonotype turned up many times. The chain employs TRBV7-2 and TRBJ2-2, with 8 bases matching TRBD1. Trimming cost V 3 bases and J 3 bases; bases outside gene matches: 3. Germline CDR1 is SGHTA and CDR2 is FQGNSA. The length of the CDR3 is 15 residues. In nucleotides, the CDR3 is TGTGCCAGCAGCTTGGGGACAGGATACACCGGGGAGCTGTTTTTT. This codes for CASSLGTGYTGELFF.

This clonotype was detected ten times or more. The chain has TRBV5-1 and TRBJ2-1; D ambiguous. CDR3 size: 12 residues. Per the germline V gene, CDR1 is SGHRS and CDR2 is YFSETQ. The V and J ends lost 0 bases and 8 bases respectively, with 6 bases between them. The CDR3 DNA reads TGCGCCAGCAGCTTGGGTGGGCATGAGCAGTTCTTC. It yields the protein CASSLGGHEQFF. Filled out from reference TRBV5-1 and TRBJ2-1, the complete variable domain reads KAGVTQTPRYLIKTRGQQVTLSCSPISGHRSVSWYQQTPGQGLQFLFEYFSETQRNKGNFPGRFSGRQFSNSRSEMNVSTLELGDSALYLCASSLGGHEQFFGPGTRLTVL.

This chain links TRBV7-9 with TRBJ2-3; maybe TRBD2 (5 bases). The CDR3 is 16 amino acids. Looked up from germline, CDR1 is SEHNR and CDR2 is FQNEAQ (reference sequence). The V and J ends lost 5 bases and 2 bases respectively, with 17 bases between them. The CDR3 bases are TGTGCCAGCAGCCATCTGGCGGGCAGAGCCACAGATACGCAGTATTTT. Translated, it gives CASSHLAGRATDTQYF. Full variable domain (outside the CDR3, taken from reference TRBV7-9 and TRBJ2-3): DTGVSQNPRHKITKRGQNVTFRCDPISEHNRLYWYRQTLGQGPEFLTYFQNEAQLEKSRLLSDRFSAERPKGSFSTLEIQRTEQGDSAMYLCASSHLAGRATDTQYFGPGTRLTVL.

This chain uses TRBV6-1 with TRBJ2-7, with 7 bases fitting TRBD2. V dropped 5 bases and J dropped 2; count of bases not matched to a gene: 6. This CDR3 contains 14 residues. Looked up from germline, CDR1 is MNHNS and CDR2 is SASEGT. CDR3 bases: TGTGCCAGCAGTTCCTGGACTAGAGCCTACGAGCAGTACGTC. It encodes CASSSWTRAYEQYV.